Below, 11 T cell receptor beta chains from the same sample are listed, as sequenced in a study of blood T cell repertoires in COVID-19. This table comes from immunoSEQ multiplex PCR, and its TCRdb copy is limited to in-frame clones, with some not included. The sample yields 60,000 to 70,000 clones, more than 85% seen once. Sequenced sample: peripheral blood. Receptors originate from a human donor with active COVID-19. The donor label of this sample is uncertain.

The genes are TRBV24-1 and TRBJ2-2; D remains unclear. The CDR3 extends over 13 amino acids. V lost 7 bases to trimming and J lost 5 bases, with 10 bases between them. CDR1 KGHDR and CDR2 SFDVKD come from the germline V gene. CDR3 DNA sequence: TGTGCCACCAGGAGTTTTTGGACCGGGGAGCTGTTTTTT. It encodes CATRSFWTGELFF.

The gene calls are TRBV6-6 and TRBJ2-1; 9 nucleotides agree with TRBD1. V shed 6 bases and J 9 bases; nucleotides not matched to a gene: 15. Germline V gene data show CDR1 as MNHNY and CDR2 as SVGAGI (reference sequence). The CDR3 runs to 16 residues. The CDR3 loop is CASSRNAQGATGEQFF. DNA of the CDR3: TGTGCCAGCAGCCGGAATGCACAGGGGGCAACGGGTGAGCAGTTCTTC.

This clone showed up just once. The chain uses TRBV6-2 or TRBV6-3 and TRBJ1-1; D uncertain. Trimming took 0 bases from V and 1 from J, leaving 21 bases between them. CDR1 MNHEY and CDR2 SVGEGT come from the germline V gene. The CDR3 consists of 19 residues. The CDR3 loop reads CASSYSKLGKVEQNTEAFF. CDR3 DNA sequence: TGTGCCAGCAGTTACTCGAAATTAGGTAAGGTGGAGCAGAACACTGAAGCTTTCTTT.

The chain combines TRBV7-2 with TRBJ2-1, with 9 bases fitting TRBD1. V dropped 1 base and J dropped 6; count of bases not matched to a gene: 1. Germline-derived CDR1 and CDR2 are SGHTA and FQGNSA. This CDR3 spans 14 amino acids. The CDR3 loop is CASSLGTGVNEQFF. As DNA, the CDR3 is TGTGCCAGCAGCTTAGGGACAGGGGTCAATGAGCAGTTCTTC.

This clone has just a few counts. The chain is built from TRBV2 and TRBJ2-2; 8 positions match TRBD2. The germline gives CDR1 SNHLY, CDR2 FYNNEI. CDR3 length: 15 residues. After removal of 1 base from V and 4 bases from J, the junction contained 2 bases not matched to a gene. The CDR3, as DNA: TGTGCCAGCAGTGAAGGCCTAGCGGGCACCGGGGAGCTGTTTTTT. Its translation is CASSEGLAGTGELFF.

The J gene is TRBJ2-2, the V gene TRBV28; TRBD2 agrees at 8 bases. V lost 2 bases to trimming and J lost 5 bases; unmatched junction nucleotides: 1. Per the germline V gene, CDR1 is MDHEN and CDR2 is SYDVKM. The length of the CDR3 is 14 residues. CDR3 region: CASSLASGTGELFF. The CDR3 DNA sequence: TGTGCCAGCAGTTTAGCTAGCGGGACCGGGGAGCTGTTTTTT.

The chain couples TRBV28 to TRBJ2-3, with a weak D call TRBD2 (6 bases). CDR1 is MDHEN and CDR2 is SYDVKM in the germline V gene. The CDR3 totals 15 residues. Deletions cut 6 bases from V and 4 bases from J, with 17 bases between. CDR3 nucleotides: TGTGCCAGCAGCCCGTTAGGAGGGCAGGCAGATACGCAGTATTTT. It is translated as CASSPLGGQADTQYF.

CDR3 region: CASSTARGGGNTEAFF. The CDR3 nucleotides are TGTGCCAGTAGTACTGCCAGGGGTGGGGGCAACACTGAAGCTTTCTTT. The gene calls are TRBV19 and TRBJ1-1, with a possible D match to TRBD1 (6 bases). Looked up from germline, CDR1 is LNHDA and CDR2 is SQIVND (reference sequence). CDR3 length: 16 amino acids. V lost 4 bases and J 2 bases, leaving 17 bases between the germline ends.

A single count supports this clone. The V gene is TRBV5-1, the J gene TRBJ2-7; 12 nucleotides agree with TRBD2. The V gene end was trimmed by 0 bases and the J gene end by 4 bases; junction bases not matched to a gene: 8. The germline CDR1 and CDR2 sequences are SGHRS and YFSETQ. CDR3 length: 17 amino acids. The CDR3 spells CASSLAPRLAGVYEQYF. The CDR3 nucleotides are TGCGCCAGCAGCTTGGCACCCCGACTAGCGGGGGTTTACGAGCAGTACTTC.

The count of this clone is one. The chain carries TRBV7-9 and TRBJ1-1, with D perhaps TRBD1 (6 bases). Per the germline V gene, CDR1 is SEHNR and CDR2 is FQNEAQ (reference sequence). This CDR3 region has 14 residues. Deletions cut 1 base from V and 3 bases from J, with 9 bases between. The CDR3 DNA is TGTGCCAGCAGCTTAGTCCAGGGGTACACTGAAGCTTTCTTT. Translated, it gives CASSLVQGYTEAFF.

This clone has only one observation. The chain couples TRBV6-2 or TRBV6-3 to TRBJ2-7; 7 bases fit TRBD2. This CDR3 is 20 amino acids long. The V segment lost 0 bases and the J segment 3 bases; nucleotides outside the gene matches: 20. CDR1 is MNHEY, CDR2 SVGEGT, per germline. The CDR3 sequence: CASSYSDLAADEISSYEQYF. As DNA, the CDR3 is TGTGCCAGCAGTTACTCGGACCTAGCGGCAGACGAAATATCAAGCTACGAGCAGTACTTC.